The clone carrying this T cell receptor (beta chain) was detected a few times. What it recognizes is unknown. The CDR3 goes on 3 residues after the read ends, and that part is filled in from the germline J gene. TCRdb's copy holds only in-frame clones and misses some; the assay was immunoSEQ multiplex PCR. The specimen has tens of thousands of clones, none found just once. The sample is drawn from a study of T cell clonality in common variable immunodeficiency. Trimming at V came to 2 bases and at J to 6 bases, leaving 10 bases not matched to a gene. CDR1 and CDR2 (germline): SEHNR, FQNEAQ (reference sequence). The CDR3 consists of 15 residues. Study-wide results and limits: Fewer deletions and N-nucleotide insertions were reportedly seen in common variable immunodeficiency TCR beta sequences.

The clonotype was recovered from a human donor with common variable immunodeficiency. The sequenced sample consisted of peripheral blood mononuclear cells. The chain carries TRBV7-9 and TRBJ2-7, with 7 bases identical to TRBD2. The CDR3 bases that were read are TGTGCCAGCAGCTTAAGAAGGGAGGGGCCGGGCGAG. It is translated as CASSLRREGPGE. The CDR3 in its entirety is CASSLRREGPGEQYF.